This entry concerns a single T cell receptor (beta chain). No antigen is known for it. A read error may be the cause here, since a much bigger clone is one base away. The data derive from a study of regulatory T cells in long-lasting Graves disease. Findings and caveats of the study: Patients with persistent Graves' had lower TCR diversity than newly diagnosed patients. The persistent group shared around 2,600 public clonotypes, more than the approximately 970 shared by new patients.

Germline CDR1 reads MRHNA; CDR2 reads SNTAGT. The CDR3 loop spans 15 amino acids. TCR beta libraries were built with iRepertoire HTBI primers and Arm-PCR of CDR3 regions. One entry per CDR3 protein results from TCRdb running MiXCR on the multiplex PCR reads. The sample records approximately 300,000 distinct CDR3 sequences, about a sixth being singletons. This sample's time point: newly diagnosed GD, antithyroid drugs for less than 3 months. PBMC RNA served as the TCR library source. Those enrolled as patients came out of an endocrinology department in Xi'an, China. The clonotype comes from a female donor with Graves disease. The chain combines TRBV6-4 with TRBJ1-2, with a possible D match to TRBD1 (6 bases). Sequences were derived from peripheral blood mononuclear cells (PBMCs), sampled at new diagnosis, from a patient treated with antithyroid drugs. CDR3 DNA sequence: TGTGCCAGCAGTCCTCGGAGGGGGGCCTTCTATGGCGACACCTTC. As protein: CASSPRRGAFYGDTF.